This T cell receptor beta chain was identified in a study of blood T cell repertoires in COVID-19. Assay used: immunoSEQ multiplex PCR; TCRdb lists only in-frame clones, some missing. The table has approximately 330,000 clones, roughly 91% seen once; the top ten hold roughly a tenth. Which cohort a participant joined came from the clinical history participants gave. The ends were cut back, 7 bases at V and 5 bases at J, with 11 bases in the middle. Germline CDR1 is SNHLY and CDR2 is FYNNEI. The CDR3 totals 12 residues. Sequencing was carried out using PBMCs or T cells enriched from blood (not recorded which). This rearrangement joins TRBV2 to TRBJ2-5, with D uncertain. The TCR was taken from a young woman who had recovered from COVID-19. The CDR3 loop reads CASTRRTETQYF. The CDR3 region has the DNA TGTGCCAGCACGAGAAGAACGGAGACCCAGTACTTC.